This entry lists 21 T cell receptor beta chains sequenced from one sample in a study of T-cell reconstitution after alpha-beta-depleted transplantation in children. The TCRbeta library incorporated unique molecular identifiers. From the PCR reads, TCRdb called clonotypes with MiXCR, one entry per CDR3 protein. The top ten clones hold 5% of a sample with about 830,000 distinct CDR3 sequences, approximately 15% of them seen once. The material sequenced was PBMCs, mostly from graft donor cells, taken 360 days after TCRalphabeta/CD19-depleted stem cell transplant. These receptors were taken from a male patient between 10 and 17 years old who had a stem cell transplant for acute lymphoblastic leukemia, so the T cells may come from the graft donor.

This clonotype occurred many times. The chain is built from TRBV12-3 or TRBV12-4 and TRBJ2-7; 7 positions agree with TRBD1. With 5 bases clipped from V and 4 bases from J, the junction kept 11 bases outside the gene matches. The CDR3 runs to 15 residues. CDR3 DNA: TGTGCCAGCAGTCTTTCGACAGGGTTTAGGTACGAGCAGTACTTC. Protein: CASSLSTGFRYEQYF.

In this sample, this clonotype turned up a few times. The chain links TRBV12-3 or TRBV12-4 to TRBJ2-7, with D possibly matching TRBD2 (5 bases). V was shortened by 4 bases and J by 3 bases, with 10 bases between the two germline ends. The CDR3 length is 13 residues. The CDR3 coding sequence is TGTGCCAGCAGTTCCGGGATGAGCTACGAGCAGTACTTC. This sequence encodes CASSSGMSYEQYF.

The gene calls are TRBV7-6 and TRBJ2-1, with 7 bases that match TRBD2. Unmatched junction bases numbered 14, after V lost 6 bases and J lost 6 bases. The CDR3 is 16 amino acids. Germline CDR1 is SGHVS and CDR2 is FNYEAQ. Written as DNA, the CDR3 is TGTGCCAGCAGATTGAGGGGAGGGCCCGATGGCAATGAGCAGTTCTTC. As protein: CASRLRGGPDGNEQFF. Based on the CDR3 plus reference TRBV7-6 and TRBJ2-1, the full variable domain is GAGVSQSPRYKVTKRGQDVALRCDPISGHVSLYWYRQALGQGPEFLTYFNYEAQQDKSGLPNDRFSAERPEGSISTLTIQRTEQRDSAMYRCASRLRGGPDGNEQFFGPGTRLTVL.

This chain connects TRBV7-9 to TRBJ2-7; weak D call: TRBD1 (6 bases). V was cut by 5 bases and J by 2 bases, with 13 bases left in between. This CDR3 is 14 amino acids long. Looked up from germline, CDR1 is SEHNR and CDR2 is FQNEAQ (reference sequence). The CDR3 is CASSNRARTYEQYF. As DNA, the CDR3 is TGTGCCAGCAGCAACAGGGCGAGAACCTACGAGCAGTACTTC.

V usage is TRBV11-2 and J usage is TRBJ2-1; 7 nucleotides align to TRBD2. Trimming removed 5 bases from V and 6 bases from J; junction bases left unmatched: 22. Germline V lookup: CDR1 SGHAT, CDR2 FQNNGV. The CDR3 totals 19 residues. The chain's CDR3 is CASSGFGGRSTRPSNEQFF. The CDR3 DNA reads TGTGCCAGCAGCGGCTTCGGGGGGAGGTCAACCCGGCCATCCAATGAGCAGTTCTTC.

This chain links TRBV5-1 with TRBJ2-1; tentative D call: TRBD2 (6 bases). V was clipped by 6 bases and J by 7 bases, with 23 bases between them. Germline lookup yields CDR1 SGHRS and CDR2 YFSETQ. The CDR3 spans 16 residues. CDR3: CASIHTAGPRVNEQFF. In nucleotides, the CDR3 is TGCGCCAGCATCCACACGGCGGGACCCCGCGTTAATGAGCAGTTCTTC.

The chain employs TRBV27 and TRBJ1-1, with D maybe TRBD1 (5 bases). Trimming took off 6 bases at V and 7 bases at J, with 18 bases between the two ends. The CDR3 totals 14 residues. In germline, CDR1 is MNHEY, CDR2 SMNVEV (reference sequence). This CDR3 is CASRISPDTDEAFF. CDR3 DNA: TGTGCCAGCAGAATATCTCCGGACACGGATGAAGCTTTCTTT.

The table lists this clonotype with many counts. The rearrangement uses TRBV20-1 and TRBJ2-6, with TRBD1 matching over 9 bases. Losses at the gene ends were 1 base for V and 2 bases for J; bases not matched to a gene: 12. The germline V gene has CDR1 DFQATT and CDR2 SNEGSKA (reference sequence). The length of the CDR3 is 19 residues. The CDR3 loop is CSARAKGQGRGAGANVLTF. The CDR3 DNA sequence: TGCAGTGCTAGAGCCAAAGGACAGGGGCGAGGTGCTGGGGCCAACGTCCTGACTTTC.

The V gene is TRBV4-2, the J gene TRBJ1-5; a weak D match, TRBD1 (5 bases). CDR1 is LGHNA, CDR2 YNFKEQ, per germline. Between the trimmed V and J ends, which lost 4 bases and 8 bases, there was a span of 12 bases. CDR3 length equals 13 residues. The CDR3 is CASSPPGQKPQHF. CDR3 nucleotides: TGTGCCAGCAGCCCCCCGGGGCAGAAGCCCCAGCATTTT.

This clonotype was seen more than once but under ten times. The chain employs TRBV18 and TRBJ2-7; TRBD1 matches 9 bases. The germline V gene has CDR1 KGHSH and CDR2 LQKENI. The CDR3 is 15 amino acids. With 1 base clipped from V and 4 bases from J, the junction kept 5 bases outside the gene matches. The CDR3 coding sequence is TGTGCCAGCTCACCACAACCGGGACAGGGTTACGAGCAGTACTTC. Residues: CASSPQPGQGYEQYF.

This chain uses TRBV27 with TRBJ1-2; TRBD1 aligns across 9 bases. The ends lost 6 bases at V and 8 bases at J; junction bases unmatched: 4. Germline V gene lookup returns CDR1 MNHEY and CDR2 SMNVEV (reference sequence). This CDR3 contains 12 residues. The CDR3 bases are TGTGCCAGCAGCCGGACAGGGGCGGGCTACACCTTC. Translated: CASSRTGAGYTF.

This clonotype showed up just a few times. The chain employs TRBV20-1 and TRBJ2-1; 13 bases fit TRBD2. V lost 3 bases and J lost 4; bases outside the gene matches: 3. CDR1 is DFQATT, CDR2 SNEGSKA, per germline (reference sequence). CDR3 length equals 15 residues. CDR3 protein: CSASRTSGSYNEQFF. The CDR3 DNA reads TGCAGTGCTAGTCGGACTAGCGGGAGTTACAATGAGCAGTTCTTC.

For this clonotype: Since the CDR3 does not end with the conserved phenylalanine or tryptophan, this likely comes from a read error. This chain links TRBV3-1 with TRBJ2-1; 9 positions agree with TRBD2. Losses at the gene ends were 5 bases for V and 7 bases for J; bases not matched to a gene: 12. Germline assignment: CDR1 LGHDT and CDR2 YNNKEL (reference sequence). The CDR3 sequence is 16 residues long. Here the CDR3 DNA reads TGTGCCAGCAGCGACCGCGGGAGGGCCAGTTCTAATGAGCAGTTCTTG. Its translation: CASSDRGRASSNEQFL.

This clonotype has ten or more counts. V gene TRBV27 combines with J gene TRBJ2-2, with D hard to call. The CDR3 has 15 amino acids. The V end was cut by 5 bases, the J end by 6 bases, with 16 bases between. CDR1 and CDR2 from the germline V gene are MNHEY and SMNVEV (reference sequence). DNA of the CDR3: TGTGCCAGCAGTATCGAAGTGATAAGACCCGGGGAGCTGTTTTTT. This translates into CASSIEVIRPGELFF.

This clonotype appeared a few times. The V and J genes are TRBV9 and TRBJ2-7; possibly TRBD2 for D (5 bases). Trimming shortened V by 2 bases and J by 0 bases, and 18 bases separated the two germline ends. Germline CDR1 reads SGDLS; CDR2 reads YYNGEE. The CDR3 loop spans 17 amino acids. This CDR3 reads CASSVVGSSTTSYEQYF. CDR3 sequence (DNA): TGTGCCAGCAGCGTGGTGGGGTCTAGCACTACCTCCTACGAGCAGTACTTC. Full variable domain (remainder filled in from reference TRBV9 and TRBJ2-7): DSGVTQTPKHLITATGQRVTLRCSPRSGDLSVYWYQQSLDQGLQFLIQYYNGEERAKGNILERFSAQQFPDLHSELNLSSLELGDSALYFCASSVVGSSTTSYEQYFGPGTRLTVT.

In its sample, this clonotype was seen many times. The CDR3 DNA reads TGCGCCAGCAGCTTTATGACAGGGAGAGAGACCCAGTACTTC. It encodes CASSFMTGRETQYF. The gene calls are TRBV5-1 and TRBJ2-5; 7 nucleotides match TRBD1. This CDR3 is built from 14 residues. The V gene end was trimmed by 2 bases and the J gene end by 4 bases; junction bases not matched to a gene: 5. Germline V gives CDR1 SGHRS, CDR2 YFSETQ.

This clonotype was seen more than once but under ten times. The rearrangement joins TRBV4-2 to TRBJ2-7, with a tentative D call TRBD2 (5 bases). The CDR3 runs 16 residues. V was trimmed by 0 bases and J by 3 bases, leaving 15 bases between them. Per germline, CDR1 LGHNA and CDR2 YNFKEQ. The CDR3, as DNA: TGTGCCAGCAGCCAAGAAGCCGCGGCTAGCATCTACGAGCAGTACTTC. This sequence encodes CASSQEAAASIYEQYF.

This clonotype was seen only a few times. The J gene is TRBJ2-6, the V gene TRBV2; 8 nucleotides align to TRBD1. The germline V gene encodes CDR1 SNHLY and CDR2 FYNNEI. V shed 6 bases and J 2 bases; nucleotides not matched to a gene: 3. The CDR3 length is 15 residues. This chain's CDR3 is CASSGQGAGANVLTF. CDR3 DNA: TGTGCCAGCAGCGGACAGGGAGCTGGGGCCAACGTCCTGACTTTC.

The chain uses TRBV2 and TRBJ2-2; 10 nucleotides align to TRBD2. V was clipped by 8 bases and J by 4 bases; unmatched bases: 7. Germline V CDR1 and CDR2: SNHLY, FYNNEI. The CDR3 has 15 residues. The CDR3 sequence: CASGTLAGSTGELFF. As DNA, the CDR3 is TGTGCCAGCGGGACACTAGCGGGATCCACCGGGGAGCTGTTTTTT.

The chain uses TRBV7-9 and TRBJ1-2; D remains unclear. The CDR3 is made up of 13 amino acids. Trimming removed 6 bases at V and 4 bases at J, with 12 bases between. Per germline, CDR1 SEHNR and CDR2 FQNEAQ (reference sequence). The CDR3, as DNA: TGTGCCAGCAGTTTCATCGTTCGCTATGGCTACACCTTC. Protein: CASSFIVRYGYTF.

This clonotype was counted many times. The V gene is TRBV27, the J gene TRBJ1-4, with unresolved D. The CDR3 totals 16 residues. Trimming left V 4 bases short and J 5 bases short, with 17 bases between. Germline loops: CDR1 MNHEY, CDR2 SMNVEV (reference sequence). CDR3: CASSSLSEAGNEKLFF. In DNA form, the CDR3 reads TGTGCCAGCAGTTCCCTTTCGGAGGCCGGGAATGAAAAACTGTTTTTT.